This paragraph covers one T cell receptor (beta chain) sequence. Its antigen is not known. Germline V gene lookup returns CDR1 SGHRS and CDR2 YFSETQ. V lost 5 bases to trimming and J lost 1 base, with 9 bases between them. The CDR3 is made up of 13 amino acids. These data come from a study of CD8+CD57+ T cells in acquired aplastic anemia. Study information: CD4+ and CD8+ cells, once sorted, gave DNA averaging roughly 3 ug. Findings and limits, study-wide: Shared by patients and controls, almost 30 CD8+ CDR3s were abundant in patients. In CD8+ cells, Simpson's diversity showed no significant difference between patients and controls.

Patients selected for sequencing had displayed CD8+CD57+ cell expansion by flow cytometry. All participating patients were living with severe acquired aplastic anemia. Researchers used genomic DNA as the template to profile TCR beta VDJ and CDR3. A single record per CDR3 protein comes from TCRdb applying MiXCR to the reads. Among some 170,000 distinct CDR3 sequences listed, around half were seen once. Sample: sorted CD4+, CD8+, or CD8+CD57+ T cells (not recorded which) from PBMCs. The receptor was isolated from a human donor with aplastic anemia. J is TRBJ2-5 and V is TRBV5-1, with a tentative D call TRBD2 (5 bases). CDR3 coding DNA: TGCGCCAGCAGGGGAGCCCCCCAAGAGACCCAGTACTTC. Protein: CASRGAPQETQYF. Based on the CDR3 plus reference TRBV5-1 and TRBJ2-5, the full variable domain is KAGVTQTPRYLIKTRGQQVTLSCSPISGHRSVSWYQQTPGQGLQFLFEYFSETQRNKGNFPGRFSGRQFSNSRSEMNVSTLELGDSALYLCASRGAPQETQYFGPGTRLLVL.